What follows is one TCR beta chain and its context. This specimen belongs to a study of blood T cell repertoires in COVID-19. The protocol was immunoSEQ multiplex PCR, while the TCRdb copy is restricted to in-frame clones and leaves out a portion. The sample lists 150,000 to 200,000 clones, 88% occurring once. Source material: PBMCs or T cells enriched from blood (not recorded which). This TCR came from a woman in her fifties or sixties who had recovered from COVID-19.

CDR3 residues: CASSSGPLEQYF. As DNA, the CDR3 is TGTGCCAGCAGTTCAGGGCCCCTGGAGCAGTACTTC. This sequence joins TRBV28 and TRBJ2-7, with D possibly matching TRBD1 (5 bases). CDR3 length: 12 amino acids. Trimming left V 4 bases short and J 7 bases short, with 11 bases between. Germline V gives CDR1 MDHEN, CDR2 SYDVKM.